This entry describes one T cell receptor (beta chain). The target antigen is unknown. Amplifying from RNA transcripts, the study obtained TCR beta CDR3 regions. Investigators did first-round RT-PCR with HTBI primers, then second-round multiplex PCR. TCRdb processed the multiplex PCR reads anew with MiXCR; each CDR3 protein has one entry. The sample consists of around 1.1 million distinct CDR3 sequences, 35% to 45% of them appearing once. The V end lost 5 bases, the J end lost 7 bases, and 17 bases lay between the germline ends. Germline CDR1 SGHTA, CDR2 FQGNSA. CDR3 length: 15 amino acids. This specimen comes from a study of Graves' ophthalmopathy and Graves' hyperthyroidism. General observations from the study: The 13-signature model separated ophthalmopathy from stable hyperthyroidism at approximately 89% sensitivity and approximately 81% specificity. Most expanded clonotypes in thyroid above 0.001 frequency also showed up in blood.

Excluded: other autoimmune disease, uncontrolled infection, pregnancy or lactation. The authors diagnosed from clinical symptoms, serum thyroxine, TRAb, thyroid ultrasound and orbital computed tomography. The TCR was taken from an adult man with Graves' hyperthyroidism. The chain is built from TRBV7-2 and TRBJ2-2; a possible D gene is TRBD2 (6 bases). Source material: peripheral blood or thyroid tissue (not recorded which). CDR3: CASSPRGLGVGELFF. The DNA of the CDR3 is TGTGCCAGCAGCCCGAGGGGACTCGGCGTCGGGGAGCTGTTTTTT.